This T cell receptor beta chain came from a study of CD8 T cells in Susac syndrome. An input of roughly 0.5 to 1 ug of RNA was subjected to reverse transcription using random hexamers. TCRdb itself ran the immunoSEQ multiplex PCR reads through MiXCR, one entry per CDR3 protein. The sample shows approximately 130,000 distinct CDR3 sequences, about 90% of them seen only once. The CDR3 is made up of 18 amino acids. The germline CDR1 and CDR2 sequences are SGHVS and FQNEAQ. V was pared by 0 bases and J by 0 bases, with 7 bases of the junction left unmatched. The V and J genes are TRBV7-8 and TRBJ2-5; TRBD2 aligns across 10 bases. The TCR originated in a human donor with multiple sclerosis. The sample was CD8+ T cells from PBMCs. CDR3 region: CASSLAATSGLYQETQYF. As DNA, the CDR3 is TGTGCCAGCAGCTTAGCGGCGACTAGCGGGCTGTACCAAGAGACCCAGTACTTC.